This T cell receptor (beta chain) was profiled in a study of radiotherapy plus CTLA-4 blockade in lung cancer. Study-wide results and limits: Blood TCR clones of tumor origin expanded after radiotherapy plus ipilimumab.

The V gene end was trimmed by 5 bases and the J gene end by 10 bases; junction bases not matched to a gene: 5. CDR1 is LNHDA, CDR2 SQIVND, per germline (reference sequence). This CDR3 is built from 12 residues. Here immunoSEQ multiplex PCR was the method, and the copy in TCRdb shows in-frame clones only, minus some. The profile shows some 110,000 clones, about 84% of them singletons. A note on this clone: Its cognate antigen is unknown.

The sequence was obtained from a human donor with non-small cell lung cancer that progressed on radiotherapy plus ipilimumab. Some clones in this sample may be carry-over from other donors' samples. Sequences were derived from peripheral blood, sampled from a patient treated with radiotherapy plus ipilimumab. V usage is TRBV19 and J usage is TRBJ1-1; 9 bases are shared with TRBD1. As DNA, the CDR3 is TGTGCCAGTAGTCACAGGGGGCTAGCAGCTTTCTTT. Its protein product is CASSHRGLAAFF.